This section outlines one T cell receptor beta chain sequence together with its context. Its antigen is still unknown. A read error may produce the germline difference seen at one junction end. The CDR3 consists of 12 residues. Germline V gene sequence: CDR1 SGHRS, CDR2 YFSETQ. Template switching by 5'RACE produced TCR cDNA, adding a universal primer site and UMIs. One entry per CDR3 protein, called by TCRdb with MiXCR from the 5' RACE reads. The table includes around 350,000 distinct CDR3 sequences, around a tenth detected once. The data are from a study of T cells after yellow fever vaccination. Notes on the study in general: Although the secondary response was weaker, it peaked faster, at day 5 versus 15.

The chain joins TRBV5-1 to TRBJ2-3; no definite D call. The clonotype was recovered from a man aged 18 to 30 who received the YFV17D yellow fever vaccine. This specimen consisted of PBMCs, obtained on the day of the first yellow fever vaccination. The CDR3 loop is CSSSLDTDTQYF. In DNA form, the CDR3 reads TGCTCCAGCAGCTTGGACACAGATACGCAGTATTTT.